The rows below give T cell receptor beta chains drawn from one sample of a study of T cell changes during pregnancy in multiple sclerosis. Using immunoSEQ multiplex PCR, the repertoire was profiled, and TCRdb retains in-frame clones only, with some absent. Seen here are some 80,000 clones, nearly 95% observed once, and the top ten hold approximately 1%. Sequences were derived from peripheral blood, sampled in the second trimester of pregnancy. The origin of the receptors is a female donor with multiple sclerosis, enrolled in a pregnancy study. CDR3s include the opening cysteine and the closing phenylalanine or tryptophan. Each record gives: clone size, V gene, D gene, CDR3 protein. The D gene is left open where the match is weak. A clone size is listed for some rows: how often the clone was seen (once, few, many), or a class if it is expanded.

clone size: NA; V gene: TRBV6-5; D gene: NA; CDR3 protein: CASSYSSGELYGYTF
clone size: NA; V gene: TRBV11-2; D gene: NA; CDR3 protein: CASSLGRTYEQYF
clone size: once; V gene: TRBV5-1; D gene: NA; CDR3 protein: CASKGQGSEKLFF
clone size: NA; V gene: TRBV27; D gene: NA; CDR3 protein: CASKKSDRYYGYTF
clone size: NA; V gene: TRBV10-2; D gene: NA; CDR3 protein: CASSLDWGGNQPQHF
clone size: NA; V gene: TRBV6-1; D gene: TRBD1; CDR3 protein: CASSTTGDVTEAFF
clone size: NA; V gene: TRBV4-3; D gene: NA; CDR3 protein: CASSQVRGPRNEQFF
clone size: NA; V gene: TRBV7-9; D gene: TRBD1; CDR3 protein: CASSPDRGEKLFF
clone size: NA; V gene: TRBV7-3; D gene: TRBD2; CDR3 protein: CASSRGGMETQYF
clone size: NA; V gene: TRBV18; D gene: NA; CDR3 protein: CASSHLTSGMNTEAFF
clone size: NA; V gene: TRBV4-2; D gene: TRBD2; CDR3 protein: CASSPLGGEQFF
clone size: once; V gene: TRBV5-4; D gene: NA; CDR3 protein: CASSLAGLNTDTQYF
clone size: NA; V gene: TRBV9; D gene: TRBD1; CDR3 protein: CASSVSTGGYEQYF
clone size: NA; V gene: TRBV7-8; D gene: TRBD2; CDR3 protein: CASSLGGTTYPGELFF
clone size: NA; V gene: TRBV27; D gene: TRBD1; CDR3 protein: CASSRGTGRDEQYF
clone size: NA; V gene: TRBV19; D gene: NA; CDR3 protein: CASSIKWSGEQYF
clone size: NA; V gene: TRBV4-2; D gene: TRBD2; CDR3 protein: CASSSGLAVETQYF
clone size: NA; V gene: TRBV4-1; D gene: NA; CDR3 protein: CASSQDPAREQFF
clone size: NA; V gene: TRBV27; D gene: TRBD1; CDR3 protein: CASRGQGVGTYEQFF
clone size: NA; V gene: TRBV9; D gene: TRBD2; CDR3 protein: CASSGLASEQFF
clone size: NA; V gene: TRBV11-2; D gene: NA; CDR3 protein: CASSLATKTNYGYTF
clone size: NA; V gene: TRBV19; D gene: NA; CDR3 protein: CASGQGASGYTF
clone size: NA; V gene: TRBV28; D gene: NA; CDR3 protein: CASSPRTNEKLFF
clone size: NA; V gene: TRBV21-1; D gene: NA; CDR3 protein: CASSTGLAGPRPQETQYF
clone size: NA; V gene: TRBV28; D gene: NA; CDR3 protein: CASSSSYEQYF
clone size: NA; V gene: TRBV7-9; D gene: TRBD2; CDR3 protein: CASSKTSGTSYEQYF
clone size: NA; V gene: TRBV18; D gene: NA; CDR3 protein: CASSPDSLTDTQYF
clone size: NA; V gene: TRBV19; D gene: NA; CDR3 protein: CASSSVTSSYGYTF
clone size: NA; V gene: TRBV2; D gene: TRBD1; CDR3 protein: CASPRDRGTRETQYF
clone size: NA; V gene: TRBV5-1; D gene: NA; CDR3 protein: CASSLVGGSGANVLTF
clone size: once; V gene: TRBV4-2; D gene: NA; CDR3 protein: CASSLSSGGSTQYF
clone size: NA; V gene: TRBV30; D gene: TRBD2; CDR3 protein: CAWRLAGGRNEQFF
clone size: NA; V gene: TRBV19; D gene: TRBD2; CDR3 protein: CASRSRGVPYEQYF
clone size: NA; V gene: TRBV30; D gene: TRBD1; CDR3 protein: CAWSVQDRGLSWEQYF
clone size: NA; V gene: TRBV6-4; D gene: NA; CDR3 protein: CASSDSAGRDGYTF
clone size: NA; V gene: TRBV7-6; D gene: TRBD2; CDR3 protein: CASSLGWEGYEQYF
clone size: NA; V gene: TRBV27; D gene: TRBD1; CDR3 protein: CASSLGGTGRTEAFF
clone size: NA; V gene: TRBV30; D gene: NA; CDR3 protein: CAWSVVTKTYEQYF
clone size: NA; V gene: TRBV4-3; D gene: NA; CDR3 protein: CASSQDRSSYEQYF
clone size: once; V gene: TRBV19; D gene: TRBD2; CDR3 protein: CASSFRLAGGLAYEQYF
clone size: NA; V gene: TRBV30; D gene: NA; CDR3 protein: CAWSLEQGTGYTF
clone size: NA; V gene: TRBV4-3; D gene: TRBD2; CDR3 protein: CASSSAGVDYNEQFF
clone size: NA; V gene: TRBV27; D gene: NA; CDR3 protein: CASSLARGVKPGELFF
clone size: NA; V gene: TRBV5-4; D gene: TRBD1; CDR3 protein: CASSVADRGSYEQYF
clone size: NA; V gene: TRBV5-1; D gene: TRBD2; CDR3 protein: CASSFGAGVRNEQFF
clone size: once; V gene: TRBV19; D gene: NA; CDR3 protein: CASSIQGSGKGTDTQYF
clone size: NA; V gene: TRBV7-8; D gene: NA; CDR3 protein: CASSLDRGSAYEQYF
clone size: once; V gene: TRBV6-5; D gene: TRBD2; CDR3 protein: CASNPRTSGRNEQFF